This TCR beta chain was captured by sequencing in a study of blood T cell repertoires in COVID-19. Study-wide background: In each case, the material was cDNA or gDNA derived from T cells, B-cell-depleted T cells, or PBMCs.

Original analysis: Nucleated cell counts were estimated from reference gene primer amplification. Clones were read by immunoSEQ multiplex PCR, and TCRdb kept only the in-frame ones, dropping some. D and trimming come from the DNA, and the V and J calls and clone size come from that table. The sample contains nearly 110,000 clones, over 60% of which appear only once. Germline V gene lookup returns CDR1 MGHRA and CDR2 YSYEKL. Trimming pared 6 bases from V and 0 bases from J, leaving 14 bases between. This CDR3 comprises 15 residues. Sample: peripheral blood. This clonotype was sampled from a man in his 70s with acute or convalescent COVID-19. The V gene is TRBV4-1, the J gene TRBJ1-2; D not resolved. The CDR3 bases are TGCGCCAGCAGACAACCACACGGAGCTAACTATGGCTACACCTTC. Residues: CASRQPHGANYGYTF.